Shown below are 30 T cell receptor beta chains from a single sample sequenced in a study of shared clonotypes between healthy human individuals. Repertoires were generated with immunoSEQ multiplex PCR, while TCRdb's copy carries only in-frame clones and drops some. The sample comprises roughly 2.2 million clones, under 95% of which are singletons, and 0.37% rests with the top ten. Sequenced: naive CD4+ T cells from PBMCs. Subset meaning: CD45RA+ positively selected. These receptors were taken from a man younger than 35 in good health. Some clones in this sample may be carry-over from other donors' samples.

Here the CDR3 reads CASSRGTSHSDTQYF. The DNA of the CDR3 is TGTGCCAGCAGCCGCGGGACTAGTCATTCCGATACGCAGTATTTT. The chain couples TRBV7-3 to TRBJ2-3; 8 positions match TRBD2. V was clipped by 5 bases and J by 6 bases; unmatched bases: 10. The CDR3 has 15 residues. The germline CDR1 and CDR2 sequences are SGHTA and FQGTGA.

The CDR3 region has the DNA TGTGCCAGTAGGCAAGAACCGCACCTAGGGAACACTGAAGCTTTCTTT. Protein product: CASRQEPHLGNTEAFF. The chain carries TRBV6-6 and TRBJ1-1; D ambiguous. The CDR3 is 16 amino acids. The V end lost 9 bases, the J end lost 1 base, and 21 bases lay between the germline ends. Germline lookup yields CDR1 MNHNY and CDR2 SVGAGI (reference sequence).

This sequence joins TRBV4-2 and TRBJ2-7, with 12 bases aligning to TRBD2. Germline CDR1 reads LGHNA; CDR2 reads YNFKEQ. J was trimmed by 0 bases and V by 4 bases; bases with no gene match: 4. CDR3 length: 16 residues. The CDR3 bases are TGTGCCAGCAGCCCGTCGACTAGCGGGAGCTCCTACGAGCAGTACTTC. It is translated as CASSPSTSGSSYEQYF.

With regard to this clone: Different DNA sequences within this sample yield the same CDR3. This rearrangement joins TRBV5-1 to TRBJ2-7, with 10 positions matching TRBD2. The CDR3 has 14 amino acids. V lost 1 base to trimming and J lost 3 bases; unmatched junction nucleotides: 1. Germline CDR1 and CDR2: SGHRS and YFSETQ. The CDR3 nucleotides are TGCGCCAGCAGCTTGAGCGGGAGGGACTACGAGCAGTACTTC. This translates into CASSLSGRDYEQYF.

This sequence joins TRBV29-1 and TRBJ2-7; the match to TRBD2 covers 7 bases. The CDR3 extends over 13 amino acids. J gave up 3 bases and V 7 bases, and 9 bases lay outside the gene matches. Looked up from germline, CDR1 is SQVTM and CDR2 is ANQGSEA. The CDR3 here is CSAGGVSSYEQYF. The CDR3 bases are TGCAGCGCTGGGGGGGTGTCGAGCTACGAGCAGTACTTC.

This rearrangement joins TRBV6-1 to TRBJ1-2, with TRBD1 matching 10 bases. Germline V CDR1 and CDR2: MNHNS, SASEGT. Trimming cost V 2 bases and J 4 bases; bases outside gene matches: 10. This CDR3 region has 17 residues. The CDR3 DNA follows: TGTGCCAGCAGTGAAAGGGGACAGGGGTTTTCAGGCTATGGCTACACCTTC. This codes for CASSERGQGFSGYGYTF.

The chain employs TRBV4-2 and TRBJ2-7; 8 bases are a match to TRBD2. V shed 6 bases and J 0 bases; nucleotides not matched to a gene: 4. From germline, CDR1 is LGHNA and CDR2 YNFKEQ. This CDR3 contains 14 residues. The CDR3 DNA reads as TGTGCCAGCAGTTCTAGCGGGTCCTCCTACGAGCAGTACTTC. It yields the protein CASSSSGSSYEQYF.

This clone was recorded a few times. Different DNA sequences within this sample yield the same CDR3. The DNA for the CDR3 is TGTGCCAGCTCACCGGACGGGAACACTGAAGCTTTCTTT. Protein sequence: CASSPDGNTEAFF. The chain employs TRBV18 and TRBJ1-1, with no clear D. Trimming took off 3 bases at V and 1 base at J, with 6 bases between the two ends. CDR1 is KGHSH, CDR2 LQKENI, per germline. The CDR3 sequence is 13 residues long.

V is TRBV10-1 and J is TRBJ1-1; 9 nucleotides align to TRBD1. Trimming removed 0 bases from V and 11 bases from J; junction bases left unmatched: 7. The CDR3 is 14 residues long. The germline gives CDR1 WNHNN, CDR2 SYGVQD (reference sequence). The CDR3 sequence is CASSESGMGTGAFF. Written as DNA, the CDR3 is TGCGCCAGCAGTGAGTCGGGGATGGGGACAGGGGCTTTCTTT.

The CDR3 here is CASSLTISSSYNEQFF. The CDR3 nucleotides are TGCGCCAGCAGCTTGACTATTTCGAGCTCCTACAATGAGCAGTTCTTC. The J gene is TRBJ2-1, the V gene TRBV5-1, with unresolved D. Between the trimmed V and J ends, which lost 1 base and 0 bases, there was a span of 11 bases. Germline lookup yields CDR1 SGHRS and CDR2 YFSETQ. The CDR3 is made up of 16 amino acids.

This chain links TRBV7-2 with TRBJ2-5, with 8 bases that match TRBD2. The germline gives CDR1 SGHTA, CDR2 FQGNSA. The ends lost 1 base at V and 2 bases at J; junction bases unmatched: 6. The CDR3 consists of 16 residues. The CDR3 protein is CASSLGPTSGQETQYF. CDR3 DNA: TGTGCCAGCAGCTTAGGCCCTACTAGCGGACAAGAGACCCAGTACTTC.

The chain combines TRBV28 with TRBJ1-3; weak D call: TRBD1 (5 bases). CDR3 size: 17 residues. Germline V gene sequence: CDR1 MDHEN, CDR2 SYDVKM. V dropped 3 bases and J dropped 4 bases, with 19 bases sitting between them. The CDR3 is CASSLPGTRRTGNTIYF. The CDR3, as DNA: TGTGCCAGCAGTTTGCCCGGGACCAGGCGGACAGGAAACACCATATATTTT.

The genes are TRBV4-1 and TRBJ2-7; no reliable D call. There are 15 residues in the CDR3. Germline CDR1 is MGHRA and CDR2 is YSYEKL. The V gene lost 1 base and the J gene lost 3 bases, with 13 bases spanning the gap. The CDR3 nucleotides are TGCGCCAGCAGCCAAGGACGGACGAACAACTACGAGCAGTACTTC. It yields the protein CASSQGRTNNYEQYF.

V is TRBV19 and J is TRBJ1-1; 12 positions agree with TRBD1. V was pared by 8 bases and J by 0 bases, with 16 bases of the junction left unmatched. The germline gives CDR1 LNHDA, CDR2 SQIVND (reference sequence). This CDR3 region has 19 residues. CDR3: CASGRGTGGPFPLNTEAFF. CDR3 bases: TGTGCCAGTGGACGGGGGACAGGGGGCCCCTTCCCTCTGAACACTGAAGCTTTCTTT.

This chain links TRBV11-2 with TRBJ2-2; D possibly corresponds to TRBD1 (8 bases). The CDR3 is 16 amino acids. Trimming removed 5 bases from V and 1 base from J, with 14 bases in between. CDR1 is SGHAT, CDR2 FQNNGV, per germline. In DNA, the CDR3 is TGTGCCAGCAGCCAAAGCGGGACAGGGAACACCGGGGAGCTGTTTTTT. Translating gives CASSQSGTGNTGELFF.

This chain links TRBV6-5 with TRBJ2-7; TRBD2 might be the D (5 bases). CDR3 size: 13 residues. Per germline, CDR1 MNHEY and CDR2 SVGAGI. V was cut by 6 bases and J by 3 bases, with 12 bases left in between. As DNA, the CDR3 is TGTGCCAGCAGCCGGGGAGCACGCTACGAGCAGTACTTC. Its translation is CASSRGARYEQYF.

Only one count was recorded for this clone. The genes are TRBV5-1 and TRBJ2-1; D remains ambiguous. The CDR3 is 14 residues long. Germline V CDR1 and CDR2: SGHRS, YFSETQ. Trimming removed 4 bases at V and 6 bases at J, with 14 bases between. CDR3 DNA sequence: TGCGCCAGCAGCCGCCGCGCGCGGAGCAATGAGCAGTTCTTC. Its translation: CASSRRARSNEQFF.

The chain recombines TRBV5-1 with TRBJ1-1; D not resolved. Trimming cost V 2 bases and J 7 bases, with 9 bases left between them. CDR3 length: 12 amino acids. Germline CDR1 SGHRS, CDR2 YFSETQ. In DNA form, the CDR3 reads TGCGCCAGCAGCTTAACTAGCAGTGAAGCTTTCTTT. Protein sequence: CASSLTSSEAFF.

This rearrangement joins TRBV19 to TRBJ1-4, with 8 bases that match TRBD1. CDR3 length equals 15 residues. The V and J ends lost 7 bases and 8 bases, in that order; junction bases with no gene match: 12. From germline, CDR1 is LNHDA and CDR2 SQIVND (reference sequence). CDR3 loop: CASTQAVRGREKLFF. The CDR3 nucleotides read TGTGCCAGTACCCAAGCCGTCAGGGGGCGGGAAAAACTGTTTTTT.

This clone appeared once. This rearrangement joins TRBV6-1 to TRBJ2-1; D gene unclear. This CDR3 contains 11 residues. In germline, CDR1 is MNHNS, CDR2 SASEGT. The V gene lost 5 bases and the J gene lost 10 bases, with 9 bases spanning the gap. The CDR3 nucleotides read TGTGCCAGCAGTAAGGGCGGAGAGCAGTTCTTC. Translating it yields CASSKGGEQFF.

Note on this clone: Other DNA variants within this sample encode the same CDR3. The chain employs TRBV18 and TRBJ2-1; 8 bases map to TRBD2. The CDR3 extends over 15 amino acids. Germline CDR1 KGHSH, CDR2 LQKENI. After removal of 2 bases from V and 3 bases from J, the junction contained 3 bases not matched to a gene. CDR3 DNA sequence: TGTGCCAGCTCACCAACAAGCGGGAGCTACAATGAGCAGTTCTTC. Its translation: CASSPTSGSYNEQFF.

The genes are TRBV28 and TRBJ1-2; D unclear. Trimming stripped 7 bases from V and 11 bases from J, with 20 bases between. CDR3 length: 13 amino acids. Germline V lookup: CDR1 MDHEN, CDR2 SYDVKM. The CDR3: CASTLRAAALYTF. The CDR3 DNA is TGTGCCAGCACCCTGCGGGCAGCGGCCCTATACACCTTC.

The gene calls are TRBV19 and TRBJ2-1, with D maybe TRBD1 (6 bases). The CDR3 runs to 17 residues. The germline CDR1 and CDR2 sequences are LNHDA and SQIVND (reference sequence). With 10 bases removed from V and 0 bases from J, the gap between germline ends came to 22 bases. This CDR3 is CATFTGTLASSYNEQFF. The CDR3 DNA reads TGTGCCACCTTTACAGGGACCTTAGCGAGCTCCTACAATGAGCAGTTCTTC.

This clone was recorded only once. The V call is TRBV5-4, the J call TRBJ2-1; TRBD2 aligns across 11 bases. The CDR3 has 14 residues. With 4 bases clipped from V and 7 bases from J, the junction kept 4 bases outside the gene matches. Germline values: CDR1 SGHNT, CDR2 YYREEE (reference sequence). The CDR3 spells CASSPRLAGNEQFF. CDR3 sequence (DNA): TGTGCCAGCAGCCCGCGACTAGCGGGAAATGAGCAGTTCTTC.

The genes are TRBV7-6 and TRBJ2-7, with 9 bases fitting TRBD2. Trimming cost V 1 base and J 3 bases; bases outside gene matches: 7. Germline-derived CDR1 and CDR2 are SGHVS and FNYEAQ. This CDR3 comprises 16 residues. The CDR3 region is CASSLGAGGHNYEQYF. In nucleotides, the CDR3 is TGTGCCAGCAGCTTAGGAGCGGGGGGCCATAACTACGAGCAGTACTTC.

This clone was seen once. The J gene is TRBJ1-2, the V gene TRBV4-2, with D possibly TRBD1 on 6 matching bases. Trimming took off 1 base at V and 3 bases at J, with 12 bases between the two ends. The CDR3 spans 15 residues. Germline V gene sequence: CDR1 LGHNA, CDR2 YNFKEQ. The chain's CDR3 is CASSQAGGRDYGYTF. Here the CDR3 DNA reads TGTGCCAGCAGCCAAGCCGGGGGGCGCGACTATGGCTACACCTTC.

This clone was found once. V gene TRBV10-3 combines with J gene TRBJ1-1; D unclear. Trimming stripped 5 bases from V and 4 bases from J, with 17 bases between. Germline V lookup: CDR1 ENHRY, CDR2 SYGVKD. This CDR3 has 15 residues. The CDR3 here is CAISLSPPDGTEAFF. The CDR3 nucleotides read TGTGCCATCAGTCTCTCCCCCCCTGACGGCACTGAAGCTTTCTTT.

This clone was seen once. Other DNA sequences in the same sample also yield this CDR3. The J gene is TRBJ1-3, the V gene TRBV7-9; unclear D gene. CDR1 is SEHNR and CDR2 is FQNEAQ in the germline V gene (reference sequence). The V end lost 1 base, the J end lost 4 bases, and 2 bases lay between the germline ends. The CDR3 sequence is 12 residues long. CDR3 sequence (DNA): TGTGCCAGCAGCTTAGTGGGAAACACCATATATTTT. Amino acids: CASSLVGNTIYF.

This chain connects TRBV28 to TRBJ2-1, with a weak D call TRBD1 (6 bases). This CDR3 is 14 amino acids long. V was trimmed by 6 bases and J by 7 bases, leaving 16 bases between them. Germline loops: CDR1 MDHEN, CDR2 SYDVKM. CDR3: CASRGPDRSNEQFF. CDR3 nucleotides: TGTGCCAGCAGGGGCCCCGACAGGAGTAATGAGCAGTTCTTC.

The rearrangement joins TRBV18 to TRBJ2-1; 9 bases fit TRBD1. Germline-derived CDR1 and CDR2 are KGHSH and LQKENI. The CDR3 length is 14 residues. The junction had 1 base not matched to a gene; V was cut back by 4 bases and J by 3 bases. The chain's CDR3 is CASSQDRGYNEQFF. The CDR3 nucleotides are TGTGCCAGCTCACAGGACAGGGGCTACAATGAGCAGTTCTTC.